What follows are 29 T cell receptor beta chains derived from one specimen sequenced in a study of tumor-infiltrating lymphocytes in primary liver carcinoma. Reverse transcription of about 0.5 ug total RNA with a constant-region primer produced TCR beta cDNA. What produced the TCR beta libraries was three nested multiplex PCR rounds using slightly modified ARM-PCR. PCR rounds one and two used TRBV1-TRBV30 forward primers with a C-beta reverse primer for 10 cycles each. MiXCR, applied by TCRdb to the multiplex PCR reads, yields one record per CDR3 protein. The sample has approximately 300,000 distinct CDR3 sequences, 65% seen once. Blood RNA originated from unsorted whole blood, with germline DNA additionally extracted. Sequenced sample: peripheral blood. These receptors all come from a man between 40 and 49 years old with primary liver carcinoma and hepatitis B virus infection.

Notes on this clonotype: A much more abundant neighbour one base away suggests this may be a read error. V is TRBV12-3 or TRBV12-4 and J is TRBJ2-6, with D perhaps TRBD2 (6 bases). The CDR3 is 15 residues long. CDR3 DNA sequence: TGTGCCAGCAGTTTACGGGGGTCTGGGGTCAACGTCCTGACTTTC. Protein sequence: CASSLRGSGVNVLTF.

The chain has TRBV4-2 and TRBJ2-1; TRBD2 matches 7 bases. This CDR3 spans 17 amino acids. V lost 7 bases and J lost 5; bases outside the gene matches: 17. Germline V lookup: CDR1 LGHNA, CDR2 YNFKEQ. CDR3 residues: CASNLQAGERGNNEQFF. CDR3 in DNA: TGTGCCAGCAACCTGCAGGCGGGGGAACGGGGGAACAATGAGCAGTTCTTC.

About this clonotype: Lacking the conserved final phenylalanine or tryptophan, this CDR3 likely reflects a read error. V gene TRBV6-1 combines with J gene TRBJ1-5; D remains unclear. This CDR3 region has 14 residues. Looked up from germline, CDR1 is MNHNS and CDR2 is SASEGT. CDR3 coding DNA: TGTGCCGGCAGTAACGGATATAGCAATCAGACCCAGCATTCT. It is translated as CAGSNGYSNQTQHS.

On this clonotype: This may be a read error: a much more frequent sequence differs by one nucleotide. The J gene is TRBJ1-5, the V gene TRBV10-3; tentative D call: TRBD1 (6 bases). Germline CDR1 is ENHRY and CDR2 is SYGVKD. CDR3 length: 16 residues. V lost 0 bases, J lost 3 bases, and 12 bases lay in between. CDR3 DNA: TGTGCCATCAGTGAGTCCGAGCAGGGGAACAATCAGCCCCAGCATTTT. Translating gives CAISESEQGNNQPQHF.

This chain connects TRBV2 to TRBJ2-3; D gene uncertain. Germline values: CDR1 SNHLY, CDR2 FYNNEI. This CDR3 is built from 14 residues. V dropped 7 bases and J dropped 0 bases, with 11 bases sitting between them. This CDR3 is CASTYGSSTDTQYF. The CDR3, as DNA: TGTGCCAGCACTTACGGGTCTAGCACAGATACGCAGTATTTT.

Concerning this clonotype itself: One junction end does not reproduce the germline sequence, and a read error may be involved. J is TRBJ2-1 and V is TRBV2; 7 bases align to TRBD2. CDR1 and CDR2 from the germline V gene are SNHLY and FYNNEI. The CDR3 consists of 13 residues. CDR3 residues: CASSGGLVYEQLF. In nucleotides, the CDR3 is TGTGCCAGCAGTGGCGGACTAGTATATGAGCAGCTCTTC. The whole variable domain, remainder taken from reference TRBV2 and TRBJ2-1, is EPEVTQTPSHQVTQMGQEVILRCVPISNHLYFYWYRQILGQKVEFLVSFYNNEISEKSEIFDDQFSVERPDGSNFTLKIRSTKLEDSAMYFCASSGGLVYEQLFGPGTRLTVL.

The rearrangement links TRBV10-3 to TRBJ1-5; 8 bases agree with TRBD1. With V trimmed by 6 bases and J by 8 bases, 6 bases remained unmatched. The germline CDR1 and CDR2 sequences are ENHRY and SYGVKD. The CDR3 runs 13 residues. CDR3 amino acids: CAIRQGEAKPQHF. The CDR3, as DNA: TGTGCCATCAGACAGGGGGAGGCGAAGCCCCAGCATTTT.

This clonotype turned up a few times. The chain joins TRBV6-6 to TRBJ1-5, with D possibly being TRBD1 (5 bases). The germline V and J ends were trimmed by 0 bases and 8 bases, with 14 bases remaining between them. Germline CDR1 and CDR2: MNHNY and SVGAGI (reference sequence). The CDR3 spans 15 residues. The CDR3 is CASSYSAAGGEPQHF. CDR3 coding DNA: TGTGCCAGCAGTTACTCCGCGGCGGGGGGGGAGCCCCAGCATTTT.

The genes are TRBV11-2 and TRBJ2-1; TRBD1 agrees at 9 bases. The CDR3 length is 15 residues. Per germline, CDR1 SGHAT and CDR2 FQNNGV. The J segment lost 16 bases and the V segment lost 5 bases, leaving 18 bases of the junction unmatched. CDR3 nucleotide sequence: TGTGCCAGCAGCAGAGACAGGGGGAGTTACAATGTGCAATTCTTC. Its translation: CASSRDRGSYNVQFF.

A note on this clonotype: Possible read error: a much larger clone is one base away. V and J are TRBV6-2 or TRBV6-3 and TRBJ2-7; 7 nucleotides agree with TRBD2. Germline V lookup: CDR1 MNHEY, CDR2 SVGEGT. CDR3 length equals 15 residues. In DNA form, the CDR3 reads TGTGCCAGCAGATATCTAGCGGAGGGCCCCTACGAGCAGTGCTTC. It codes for CASRYLAEGPYEQCF.

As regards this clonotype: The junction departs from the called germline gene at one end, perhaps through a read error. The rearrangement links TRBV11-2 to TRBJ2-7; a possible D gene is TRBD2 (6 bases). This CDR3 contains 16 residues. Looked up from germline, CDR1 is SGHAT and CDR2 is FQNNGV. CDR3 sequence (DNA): TGTGCCGGCAGCTTAGCCCTCCGGGGGAGAATTTACGAGTACTACTTC. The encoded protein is CAGSLALRGRIYEYYF.

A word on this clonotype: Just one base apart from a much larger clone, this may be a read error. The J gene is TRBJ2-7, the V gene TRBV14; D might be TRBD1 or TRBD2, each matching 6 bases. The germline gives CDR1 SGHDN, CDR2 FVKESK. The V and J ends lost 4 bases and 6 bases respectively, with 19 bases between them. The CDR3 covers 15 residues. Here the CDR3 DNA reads TGTGCCAGCAGCCCCAACCGGAACAGGGAGGCCGAGCAGTACTTC. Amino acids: CASSPNRNREAEQYF.

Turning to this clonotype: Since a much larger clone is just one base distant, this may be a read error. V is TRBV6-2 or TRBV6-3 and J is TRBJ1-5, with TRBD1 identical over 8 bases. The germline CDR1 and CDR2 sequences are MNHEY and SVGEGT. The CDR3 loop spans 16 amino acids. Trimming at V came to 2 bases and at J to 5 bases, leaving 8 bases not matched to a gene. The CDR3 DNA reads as TGTGCCAGCAGTTACGCCGGACAGGGAGGCCATCAGCCCCAGCATTTT. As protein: CASSYAGQGGHQPQHF.

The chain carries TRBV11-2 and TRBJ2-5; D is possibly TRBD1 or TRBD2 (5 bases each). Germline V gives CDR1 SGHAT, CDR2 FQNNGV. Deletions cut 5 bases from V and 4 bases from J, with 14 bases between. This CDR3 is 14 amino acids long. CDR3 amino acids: CASSPGPNRETQYF. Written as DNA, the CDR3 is TGTGCCAGCAGCCCGGGACCCAACCGAGAGACCCAGTACTTC.

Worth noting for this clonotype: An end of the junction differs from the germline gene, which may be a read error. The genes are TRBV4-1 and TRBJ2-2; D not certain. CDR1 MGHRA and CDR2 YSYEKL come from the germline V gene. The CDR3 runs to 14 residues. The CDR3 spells CVSSQVTTTGELFF. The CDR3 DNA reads TGCGTCAGCAGCCAAGTCACCACCACCGGGGAGCTGTTTTTT.

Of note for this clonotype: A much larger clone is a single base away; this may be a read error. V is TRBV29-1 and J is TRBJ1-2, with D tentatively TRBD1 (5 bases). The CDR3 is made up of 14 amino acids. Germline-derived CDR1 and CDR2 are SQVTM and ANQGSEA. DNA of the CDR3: TGCGGCGCGACCGACAGTTCCCATAACTATGGCTACACCTTC. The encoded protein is CGATDSSHNYGYTF. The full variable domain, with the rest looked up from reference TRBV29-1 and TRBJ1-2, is SAVISQKPSRDICQRGTSLTIQCQVDSQVTMMFWYRQQPGQSLTLIATANQGSEATYESGFVIDKFPISRPNLTFSTLTVSNMSPEDSSIYLCGATDSSHNYGYTFGSGTRLTVV.

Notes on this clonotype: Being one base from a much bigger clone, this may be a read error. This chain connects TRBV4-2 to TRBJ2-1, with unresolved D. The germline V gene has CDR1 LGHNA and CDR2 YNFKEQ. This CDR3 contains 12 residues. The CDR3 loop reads CVSSQLEDEQFF. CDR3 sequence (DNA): TGTGTCAGCAGCCAATTAGAGGATGAGCAGTTCTTC.

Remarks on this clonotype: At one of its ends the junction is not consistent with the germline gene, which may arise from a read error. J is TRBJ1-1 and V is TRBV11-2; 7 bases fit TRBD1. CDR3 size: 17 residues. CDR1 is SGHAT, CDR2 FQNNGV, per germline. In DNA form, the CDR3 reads TGTCCCAGCAGCTTACTCCCCAGGGGGAACATGAACACTGAAGCTTTCTTT. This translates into CPSSLLPRGNMNTEAFF.

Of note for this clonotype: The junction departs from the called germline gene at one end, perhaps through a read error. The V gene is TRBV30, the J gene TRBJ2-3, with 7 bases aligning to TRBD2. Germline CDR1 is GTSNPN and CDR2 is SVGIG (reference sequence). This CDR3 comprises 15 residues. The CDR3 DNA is TGTGGCTGGAGTGGGACTAACGGGAGAGCAGATACGCAGTATTTT. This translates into CGWSGTNGRADTQYF.

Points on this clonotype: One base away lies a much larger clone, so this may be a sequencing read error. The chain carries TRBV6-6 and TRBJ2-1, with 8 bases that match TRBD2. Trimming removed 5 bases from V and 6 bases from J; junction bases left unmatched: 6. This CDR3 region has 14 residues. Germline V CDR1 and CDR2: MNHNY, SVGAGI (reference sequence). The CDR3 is CASSVSGLVNEQFF. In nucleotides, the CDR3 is TGTGCCAGCAGTGTCTCGGGACTAGTCAATGAGCAGTTCTTC.

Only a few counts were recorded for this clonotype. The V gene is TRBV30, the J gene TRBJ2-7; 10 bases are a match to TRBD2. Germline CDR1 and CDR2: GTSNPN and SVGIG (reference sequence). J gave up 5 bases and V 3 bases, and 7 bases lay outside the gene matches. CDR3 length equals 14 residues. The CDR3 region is CAWRIAGGQNEQYF. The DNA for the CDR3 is TGTGCCTGGAGAATAGCGGGAGGACAGAACGAGCAGTACTTC.

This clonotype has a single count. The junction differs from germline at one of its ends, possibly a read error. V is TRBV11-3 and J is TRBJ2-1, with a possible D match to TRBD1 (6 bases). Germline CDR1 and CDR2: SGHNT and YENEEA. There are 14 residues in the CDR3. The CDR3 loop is CASRLDQGNNEPFF. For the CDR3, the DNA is TGTGCCAGCAGGTTAGACCAGGGGAACAATGAGCCGTTCTTC.

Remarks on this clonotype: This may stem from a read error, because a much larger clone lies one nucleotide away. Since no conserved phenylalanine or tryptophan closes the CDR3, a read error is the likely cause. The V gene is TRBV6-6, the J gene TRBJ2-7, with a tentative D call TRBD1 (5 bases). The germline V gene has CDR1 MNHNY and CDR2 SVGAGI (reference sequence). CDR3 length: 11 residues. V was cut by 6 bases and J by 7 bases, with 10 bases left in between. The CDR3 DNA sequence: TGTGCCAGCAGGGACACCCGAGAGCAGTACTAC. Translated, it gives CASRDTREQYY.

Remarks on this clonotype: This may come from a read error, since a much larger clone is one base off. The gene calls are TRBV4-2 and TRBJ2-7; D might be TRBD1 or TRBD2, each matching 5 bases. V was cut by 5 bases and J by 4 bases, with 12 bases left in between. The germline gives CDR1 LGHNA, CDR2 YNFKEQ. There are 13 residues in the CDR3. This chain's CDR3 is CASSFEWGYEQYF. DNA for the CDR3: TGTGCCAGCAGCTTTGAGTGGGGGTACGAGCAGTACTTC.

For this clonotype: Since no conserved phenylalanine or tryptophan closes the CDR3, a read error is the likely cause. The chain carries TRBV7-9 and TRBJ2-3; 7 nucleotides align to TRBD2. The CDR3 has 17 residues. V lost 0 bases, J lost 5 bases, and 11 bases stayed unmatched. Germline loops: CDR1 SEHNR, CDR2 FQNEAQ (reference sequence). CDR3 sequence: CASSLARLAGVGDTQYY. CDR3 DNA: TGTGCCAGCAGCTTAGCCCGACTAGCAGGAGTGGGAGATACGCAGTATTAT.

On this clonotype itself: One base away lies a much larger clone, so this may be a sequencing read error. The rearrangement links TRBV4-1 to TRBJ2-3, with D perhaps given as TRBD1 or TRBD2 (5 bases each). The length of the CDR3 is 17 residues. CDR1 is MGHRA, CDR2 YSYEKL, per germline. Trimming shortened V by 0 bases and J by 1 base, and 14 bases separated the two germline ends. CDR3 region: CASSQEVTGLGTDTQYF. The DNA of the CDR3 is TGCGCCAGCAGCCAAGAGGTCACAGGACTCGGCACAGATACGCAGTATTTT.

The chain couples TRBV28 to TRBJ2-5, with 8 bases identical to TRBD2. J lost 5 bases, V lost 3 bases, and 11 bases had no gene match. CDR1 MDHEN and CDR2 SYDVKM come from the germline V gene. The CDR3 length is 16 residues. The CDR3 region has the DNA TGTGCCAGCAGTTTGAGCGGGAGCAATACAGGGGAGACCCAGTACTTC. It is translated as CASSLSGSNTGETQYF.

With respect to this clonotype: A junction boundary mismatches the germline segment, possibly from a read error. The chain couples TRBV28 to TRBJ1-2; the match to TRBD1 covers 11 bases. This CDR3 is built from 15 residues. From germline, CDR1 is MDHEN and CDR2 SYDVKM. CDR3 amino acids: CASSSGQGAFYCYTF. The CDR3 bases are TGTGCCAGCAGTTCCGGACAGGGGGCCTTCTATTGCTACACCTTC.

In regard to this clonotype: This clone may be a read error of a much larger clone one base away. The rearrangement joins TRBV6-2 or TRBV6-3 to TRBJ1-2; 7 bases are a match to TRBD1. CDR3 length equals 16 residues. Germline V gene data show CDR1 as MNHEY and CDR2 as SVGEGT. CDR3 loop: CVSEDRRFFSNYGYTF. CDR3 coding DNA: TGTGTCAGCGAGGACAGGAGATTTTTCTCTAACTATGGCTACACCTTC.